This T cell receptor (beta chain) was recorded in a study of T cells in Graves' hyperthyroidism and ophthalmopathy. V lost 4 bases and J lost 0, with 10 bases in between. Germline CDR1 reads SGHRS; CDR2 reads YFSETQ. The CDR3 loop spans 15 amino acids. TCR beta CDR3 sequences were amplified from RNA transcripts. The TCR CDR3 first-round RT-PCR relied on the HTBI primer set. MiXCR, run by TCRdb on the multiplex PCR reads, gives a single entry per CDR3 protein. This sample has 95,000 to 100,000 distinct CDR3 sequences, with roughly half found just once. There are a few counts of this clonotype. Source material: blood. This rearrangement joins TRBV5-1 to TRBJ1-4, with D unresolved. The TCR was taken from a woman between 40 and 55 years old with Graves' hyperthyroidism. The CDR3 DNA is TGCGCCAGCAGCCCTAGCCCCACAACTAATGAAAAACTGTTTTTT. This sequence encodes CASSPSPTTNEKLFF.